The 2 T cell receptor beta chains given below trace back to one sample, sequenced in a study of metastatic and nonmetastatic thyroid tumors (dated by TCRdb to about 2020). No patient had received any treatment before thyroid surgery. Libraries were prepared through PCR. Sequencer: Illumina HiSeq 4000. TCRdb handled the public reads itself, with Q25 trimming in fastp and clone calling in MiXCR, and kept productive beta chains. This sample holds some 20,000 clones; about a fifth were observed only once. The ten largest clones add up to over 15% of the sample. The sample taken for sequencing was tumor tissue. Every receptor here comes from a female donor with papillary thyroid cancer or a benign thyroid nodule (not recorded which). Some clones in this sample may be carry-over from other donors' samples.

The chain recombines TRBV11-3 with TRBJ2-1; D unresolved. Looked up from germline, CDR1 is SGHNT and CDR2 is YENEEA. The V end was cut by 4 bases, the J end by 12 bases, with 13 bases between. CDR3 size: 12 residues. CDR3 nucleotides: TGTGCCAGCAGCTCCCGACTGGAAGGGCAGTTCTTC. Translated, it gives CASSSRLEGQFF.

V is TRBV12-5 and J is TRBJ2-1, with TRBD2 matching 9 bases. The ends lost 2 bases at V and 7 bases at J; junction bases unmatched: 0. The CDR3 contains 13 residues. Germline-derived CDR1 and CDR2 are LGHNT and FRNRAP. The DNA for the CDR3 is TGTGCTAGTGGTTTGCTAGCGGGGAATGAGCAGTTCTTC. Its translation is CASGLLAGNEQFF.